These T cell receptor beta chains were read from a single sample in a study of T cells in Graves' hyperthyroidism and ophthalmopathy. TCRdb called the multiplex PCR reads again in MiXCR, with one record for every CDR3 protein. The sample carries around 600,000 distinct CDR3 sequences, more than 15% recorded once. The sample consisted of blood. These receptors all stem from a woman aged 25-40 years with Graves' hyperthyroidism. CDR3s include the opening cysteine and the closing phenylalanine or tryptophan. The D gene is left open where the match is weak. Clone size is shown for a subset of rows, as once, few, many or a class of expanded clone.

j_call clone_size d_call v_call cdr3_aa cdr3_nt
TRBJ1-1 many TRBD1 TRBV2 CASSEAARDRGTEAFF TGTGCCAGCAGTGAAGCGGCCAGAGACAGGGGCACTGAAGCTTTCTTT
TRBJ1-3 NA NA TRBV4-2 CASSQAFYSGNTIYF TGTGCCAGCAGCCAAGCCTTCTACTCCGGAAACACCATATATTTT
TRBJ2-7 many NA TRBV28 CASNLGHSYEQYF TGTGCCAGCAATCTCGGGCACTCCTACGAGCAGTACTTC
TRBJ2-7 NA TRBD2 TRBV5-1 CASSRLAGGFGGSHYEQYF TGTGCCAGCAGCCGACTAGCGGGAGGGTTCGGAGGGTCCCACTACGAGCAGTACTTC
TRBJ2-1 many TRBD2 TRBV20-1 CSARVGGLAGNYNEQFF TGCAGTGCTAGAGTGGGGGGACTAGCGGGAAACTACAATGAGCAGTTCTTC
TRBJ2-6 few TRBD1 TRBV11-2 CASSLVGQGASYGANVLTF TGTGCCAGCAGCTTAGTGGGACAGGGGGCCTCATATGGGGCCAACGTCCTGACTTTC
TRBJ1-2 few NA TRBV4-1 CASSQQLRDYGYTF TGCGCCAGCAGCCAACAGCTCAGGGACTATGGCTACACCTTC
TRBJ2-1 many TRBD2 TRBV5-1 CASRAATSGTGEQFF TGCGCCAGCAGGGCGGCGACTAGCGGGACTGGCGAGCAGTTCTTC
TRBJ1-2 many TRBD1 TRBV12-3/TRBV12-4 CASSLAGTVTGGRYTF TGTGCCAGCAGTTTAGCTGGAACGGTTACAGGGGGGCGCTACACCTTC
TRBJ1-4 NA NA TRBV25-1 CASSEYGDNEKLFF TGTGCCAGCAGTGAATATGGAGATAATGAAAAACTGTTTTTT
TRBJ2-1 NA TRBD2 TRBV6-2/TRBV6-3 CASSYSELAAYNEQFF TGTGCCAGCAGTTACTCGGAACTAGCGGCCTACAATGAGCAGTTCTTC